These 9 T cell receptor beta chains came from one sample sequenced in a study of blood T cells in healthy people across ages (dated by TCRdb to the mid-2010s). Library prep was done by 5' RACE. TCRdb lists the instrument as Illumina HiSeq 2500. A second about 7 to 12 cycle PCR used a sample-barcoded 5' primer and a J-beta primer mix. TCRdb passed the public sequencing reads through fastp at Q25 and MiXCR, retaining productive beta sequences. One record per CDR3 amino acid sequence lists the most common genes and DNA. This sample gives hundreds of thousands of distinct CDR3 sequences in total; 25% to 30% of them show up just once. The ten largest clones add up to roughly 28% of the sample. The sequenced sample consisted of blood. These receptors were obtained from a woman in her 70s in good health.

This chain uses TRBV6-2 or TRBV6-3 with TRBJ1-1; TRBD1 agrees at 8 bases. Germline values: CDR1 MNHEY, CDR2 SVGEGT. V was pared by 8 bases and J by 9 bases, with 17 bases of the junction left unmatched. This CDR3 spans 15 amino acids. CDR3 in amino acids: CASLGDRWNSGKAFF. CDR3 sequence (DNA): TGTGCCAGCCTGGGGGACAGGTGGAACTCAGGCAAAGCTTTCTTT.

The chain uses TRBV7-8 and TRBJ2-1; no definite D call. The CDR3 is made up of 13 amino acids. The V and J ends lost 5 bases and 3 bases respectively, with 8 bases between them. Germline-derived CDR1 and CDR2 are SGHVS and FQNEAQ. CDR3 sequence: CASSQLVYNEQFF. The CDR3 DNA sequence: TGTGCCAGCAGCCAGCTAGTCTACAATGAGCAGTTCTTC.

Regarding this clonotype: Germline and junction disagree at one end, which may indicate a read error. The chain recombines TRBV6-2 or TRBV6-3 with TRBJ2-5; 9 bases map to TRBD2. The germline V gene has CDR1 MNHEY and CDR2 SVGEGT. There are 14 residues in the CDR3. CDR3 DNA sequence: TGTGCCGGCAGTATCCGACTAGCGGAAGAGGCCCAGTACTTC. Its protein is CAGSIRLAEEAQYF.

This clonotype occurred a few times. Here the CDR3 reads CSVGNFGETQYF. CDR3 bases: TGCAGCGTTGGAAATTTCGGGGAGACCCAGTACTTC. This chain joins TRBV29-1 and TRBJ2-5, with D unclear. This CDR3 has 12 amino acids. V dropped 4 bases and J dropped 5 bases, with 11 bases sitting between them. The germline V gene encodes CDR1 SQVTM and CDR2 ANQGSEA.

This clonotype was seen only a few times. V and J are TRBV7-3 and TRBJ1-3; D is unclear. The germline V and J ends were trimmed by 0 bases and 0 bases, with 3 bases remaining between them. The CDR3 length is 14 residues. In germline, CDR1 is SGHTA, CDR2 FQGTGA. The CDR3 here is CASSLTNSGNTIYF. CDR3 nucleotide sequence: TGTGCCAGCAGCTTAACGAACTCTGGAAACACCATATATTTT.

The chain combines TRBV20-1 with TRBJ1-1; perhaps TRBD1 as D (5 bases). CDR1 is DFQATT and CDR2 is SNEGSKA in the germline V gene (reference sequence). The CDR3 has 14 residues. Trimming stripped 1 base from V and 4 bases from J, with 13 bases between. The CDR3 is CSARVGGGGTEAFF. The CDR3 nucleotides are TGCAGTGCTAGAGTCGGGGGGGGTGGCACTGAAGCTTTCTTT.

The CDR3 bases are TGTGCCAGCAGCCAAAAAAAAGACGCGGAGAACACTGAAGCTTTCTTT. Translated: CASSQKKDAENTEAFF. The gene calls are TRBV4-2 and TRBJ1-1; D not certain. CDR1 is LGHNA and CDR2 is YNFKEQ in the germline V gene. Trimming stripped 2 bases from V and 1 base from J, with 14 bases between. The CDR3 runs to 16 residues.

The CDR3, as DNA: TGCAGCGTTGAAGAGAATGAAAAACTGTTTTTT. Residues: CSVEENEKLFF. The rearrangement links TRBV29-1 to TRBJ1-4; the D is unclear. This CDR3 comprises 11 residues. V gave up 0 bases and J gave up 5 bases, with 1 base separating them. Germline CDR1 and CDR2: SQVTM and ANQGSEA.

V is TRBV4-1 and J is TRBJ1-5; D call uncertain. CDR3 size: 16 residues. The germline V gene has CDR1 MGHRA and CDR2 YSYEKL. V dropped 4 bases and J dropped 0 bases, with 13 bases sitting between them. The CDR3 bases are TGCGCCAGCAGCCTCCACCCTGAGTATAGCAATCAGCCCCAGCATTTT. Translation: CASSLHPEYSNQPQHF.